The clone carrying this T cell receptor beta chain was detected ten times or more. Its antigen remains unknown. The data stem from a study of human T cells and chemical hapten exposure. Study summary: On around 2 cm by around 2 cm of upper inner arm skin, sensitization was performed with 2% DPC. Variability of per-sample TCR yields stemmed mainly from small differences in pooled library volume.

This CDR3 is built from 14 residues. Per germline, CDR1 SGDLS and CDR2 YYNGEE. Trimming pared 1 base from V and 6 bases from J, leaving 13 bases between. TCRdb called the RACE reads again in MiXCR, with one record for every CDR3 protein. Here the sample spans 350,000 to 400,000 distinct CDR3 sequences, 5.1% being singletons. Broader study findings: TCRs at a frequency above 1 in 1000 stayed unchanged with DPC sensitization. The donors suffered from alopecia, so their immune response may not match that of healthy people.

Time point meaning: pre-sensitization, week 0. Treatment here: therapeutic diphenylcyclopropenone sensitization with weekly scalp DPC. The sample here was whole blood, taken in connection with sensitization to the hapten diphenylcyclopropenone (DPC). The receptor was isolated from a woman aged 45 to 65 with alopecia areata. Some clones in this sample may be carry-over from other donors' samples. This chain links TRBV9 with TRBJ1-1, with D tentatively TRBD1 (6 bases). In DNA, the CDR3 is TGTGCCAGCAGCGTATCACAGGGCCCGGCTGAAGCTTTCTTT. Amino acid sequence: CASSVSQGPAEAFF.